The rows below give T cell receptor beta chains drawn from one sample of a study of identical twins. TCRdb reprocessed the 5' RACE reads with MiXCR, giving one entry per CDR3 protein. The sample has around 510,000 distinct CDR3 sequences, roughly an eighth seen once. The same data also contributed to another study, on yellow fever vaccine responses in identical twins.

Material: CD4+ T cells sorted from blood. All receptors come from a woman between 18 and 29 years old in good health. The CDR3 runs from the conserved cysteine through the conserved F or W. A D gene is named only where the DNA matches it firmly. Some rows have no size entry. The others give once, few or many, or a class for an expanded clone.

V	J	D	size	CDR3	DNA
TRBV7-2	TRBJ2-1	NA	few	CASSLVSGSYNEQFF	TGTGCCAGCAGCTTGGTTAGCGGTTCCTACAATGAGCAGTTCTTC
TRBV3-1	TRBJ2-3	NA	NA	CASSQFSGRQFTDTQYF	TGTGCCAGCAGCCAGTTTTCCGGAAGGCAGTTCACAGATACGCAGTATTTT
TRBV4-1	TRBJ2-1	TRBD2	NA	CASSQDQGGRAFRNEQFF	TGCGCCAGCAGCCAAGATCAGGGCGGGAGGGCCTTCAGAAATGAGCAGTTCTTC
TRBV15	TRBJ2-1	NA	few	CATSRDGEQFF	TGTGCCACCAGCAGAGATGGTGAGCAGTTCTTC
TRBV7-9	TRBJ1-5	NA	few	CASSRGGSNQPQHF	TGTGCCAGCAGCCGCGGAGGCAGCAATCAGCCCCAGCATTTT
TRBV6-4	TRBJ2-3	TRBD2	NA	CASSALAGGGTQYF	TGTGCCAGCAGTGCCCTAGCGGGGGGCGGGACGCAGTATTTT
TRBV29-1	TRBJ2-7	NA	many	CSVGMGEQYF	TGCAGCGTTGGCATGGGCGAGCAGTACTTC
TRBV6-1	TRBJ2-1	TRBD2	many	CASREGLAGGKQFF	TGTGCCAGCCGCGAAGGACTAGCGGGAGGGAAGCAGTTCTTC
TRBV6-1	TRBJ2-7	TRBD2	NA	CASSRIAGGSYEQYF	TGTGCCAGCAGCCGAATAGCGGGAGGATCCTACGAGCAGTACTTC
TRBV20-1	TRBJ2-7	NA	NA	CSAREARTIDEQYF	TGCAGTGCTAGAGAGGCTAGAACAATCGACGAGCAGTACTTC